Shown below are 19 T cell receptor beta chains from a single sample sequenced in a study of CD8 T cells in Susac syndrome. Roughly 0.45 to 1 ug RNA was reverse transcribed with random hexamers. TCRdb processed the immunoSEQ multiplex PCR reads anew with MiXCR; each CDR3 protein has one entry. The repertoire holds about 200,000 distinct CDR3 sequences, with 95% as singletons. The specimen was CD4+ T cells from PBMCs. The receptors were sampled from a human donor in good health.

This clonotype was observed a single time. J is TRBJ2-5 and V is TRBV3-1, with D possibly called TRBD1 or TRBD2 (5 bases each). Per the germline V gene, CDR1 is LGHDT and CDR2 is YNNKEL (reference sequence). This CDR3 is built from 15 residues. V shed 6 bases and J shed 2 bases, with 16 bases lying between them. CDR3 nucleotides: TGTGCCAGCAGTGGGGGAGAAACGGGGCAAGAGACCCAGTACTTC. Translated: CASSGGETGQETQYF.

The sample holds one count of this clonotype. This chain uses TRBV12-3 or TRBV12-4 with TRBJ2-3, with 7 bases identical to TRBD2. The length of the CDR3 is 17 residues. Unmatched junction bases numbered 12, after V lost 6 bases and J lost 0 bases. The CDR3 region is CASSPSRLAPSTDTQYF. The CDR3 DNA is TGTGCCAGCAGCCCCAGCCGACTAGCTCCTAGCACAGATACGCAGTATTTT.

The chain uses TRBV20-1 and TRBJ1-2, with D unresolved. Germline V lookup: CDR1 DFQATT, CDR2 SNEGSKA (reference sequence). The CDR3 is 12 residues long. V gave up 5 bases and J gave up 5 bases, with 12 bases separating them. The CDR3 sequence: CSAQPWNYGYTF. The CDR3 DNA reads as TGCAGTGCTCAGCCCTGGAATTATGGCTACACCTTC.

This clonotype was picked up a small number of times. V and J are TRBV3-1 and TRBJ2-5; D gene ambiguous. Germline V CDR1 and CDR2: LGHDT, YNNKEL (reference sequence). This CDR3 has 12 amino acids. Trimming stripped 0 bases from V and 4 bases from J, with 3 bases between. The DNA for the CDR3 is TGTGCCAGCAGCCAAGATCGAGAGACCCAGTACTTC. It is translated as CASSQDRETQYF.

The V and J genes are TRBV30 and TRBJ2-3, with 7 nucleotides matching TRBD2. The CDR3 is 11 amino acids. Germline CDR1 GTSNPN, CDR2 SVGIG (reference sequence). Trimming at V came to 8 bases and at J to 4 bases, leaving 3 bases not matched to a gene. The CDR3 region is CAAGVADTQYF. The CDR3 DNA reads TGTGCCGCGGGAGTAGCAGATACGCAGTATTTT.

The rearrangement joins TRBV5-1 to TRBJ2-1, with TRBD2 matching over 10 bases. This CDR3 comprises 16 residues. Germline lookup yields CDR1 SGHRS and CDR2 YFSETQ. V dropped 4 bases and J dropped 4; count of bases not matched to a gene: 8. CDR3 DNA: TGCGCCAGCAGCCCTGGGGCTAGCGGGGGTTACAATGAGCAGTTCTTC. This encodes CASSPGASGGYNEQFF.

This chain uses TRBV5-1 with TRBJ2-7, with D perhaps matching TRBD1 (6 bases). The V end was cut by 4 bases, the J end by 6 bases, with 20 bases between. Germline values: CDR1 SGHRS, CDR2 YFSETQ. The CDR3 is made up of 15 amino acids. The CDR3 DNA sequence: TGCGCCAGCAGCCCCGTGGGGGCGACAGTCTCCGAGCAGTACTTC. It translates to CASSPVGATVSEQYF.

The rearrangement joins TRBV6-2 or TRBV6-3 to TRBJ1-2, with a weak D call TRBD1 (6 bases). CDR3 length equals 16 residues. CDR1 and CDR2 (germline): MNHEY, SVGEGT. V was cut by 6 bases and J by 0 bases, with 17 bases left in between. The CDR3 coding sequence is TGTGCCAGCAGCCCCCCATTCAGGGGAGCTAACTATGGCTACACCTTC. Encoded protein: CASSPPFRGANYGYTF.

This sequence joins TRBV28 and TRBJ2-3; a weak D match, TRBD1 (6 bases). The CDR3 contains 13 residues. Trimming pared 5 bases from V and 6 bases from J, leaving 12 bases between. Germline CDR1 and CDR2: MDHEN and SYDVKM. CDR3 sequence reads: CASSRSGVDTQYF. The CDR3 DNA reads TGTGCCAGCAGTCGATCAGGGGTGGATACGCAGTATTTT.

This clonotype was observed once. As DNA, the CDR3 is TGCAGCGTGCAACAGGGAGTTCAGCCCCAGCATTTT. It codes for CSVQQGVQPQHF. The chain employs TRBV29-1 and TRBJ1-5; D is perhaps TRBD1 (6 bases). Germline V gene data show CDR1 as SQVTM and CDR2 as ANQGSEA. The CDR3 is 12 amino acids. The ends were cut back, 6 bases at V and 6 bases at J, with 12 bases in the middle.

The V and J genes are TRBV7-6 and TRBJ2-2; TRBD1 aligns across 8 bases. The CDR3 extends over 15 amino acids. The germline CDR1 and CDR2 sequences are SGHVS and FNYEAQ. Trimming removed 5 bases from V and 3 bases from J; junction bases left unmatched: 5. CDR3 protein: CASSPDRGDTGELFF. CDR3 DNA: TGTGCCAGCAGCCCCGACAGGGGAGACACCGGGGAGCTGTTTTTT.

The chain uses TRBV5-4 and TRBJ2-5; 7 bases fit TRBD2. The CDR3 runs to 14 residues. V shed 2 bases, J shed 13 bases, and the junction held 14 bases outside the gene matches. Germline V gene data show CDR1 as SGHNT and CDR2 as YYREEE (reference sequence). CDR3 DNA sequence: TGTGCCAGCAGCTTCGGTGGGGGGAGGGATAGTCGGTACTTC. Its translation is CASSFGGGRDSRYF.

The CDR3 here is CSAGVAGGPYNEQFF. CDR3 DNA sequence: TGCAGTGCTGGGGTAGCGGGAGGGCCTTACAATGAGCAGTTCTTC. The genes are TRBV20-1 and TRBJ2-1; TRBD2 agrees at 11 bases. CDR1 and CDR2 from the germline V gene are DFQATT and SNEGSKA (reference sequence). This CDR3 is built from 15 residues. Germline trimming cut 5 bases from V and 4 bases from J; bases unmatched to any gene: 7.

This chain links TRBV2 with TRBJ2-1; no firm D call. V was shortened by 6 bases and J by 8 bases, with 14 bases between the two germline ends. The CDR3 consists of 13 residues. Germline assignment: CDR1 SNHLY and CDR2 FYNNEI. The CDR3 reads CASSRGRWDEQFF. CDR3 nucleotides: TGTGCCAGCAGCCGCGGACGGTGGGATGAGCAGTTCTTC.

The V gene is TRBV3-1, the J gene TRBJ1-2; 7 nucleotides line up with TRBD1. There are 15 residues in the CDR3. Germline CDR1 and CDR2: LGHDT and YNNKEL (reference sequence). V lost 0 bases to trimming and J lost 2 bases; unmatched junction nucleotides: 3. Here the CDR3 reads CASSQEQGRNYGYTF. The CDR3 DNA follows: TGTGCCAGCAGCCAAGAACAGGGGCGGAACTATGGCTACACCTTC.

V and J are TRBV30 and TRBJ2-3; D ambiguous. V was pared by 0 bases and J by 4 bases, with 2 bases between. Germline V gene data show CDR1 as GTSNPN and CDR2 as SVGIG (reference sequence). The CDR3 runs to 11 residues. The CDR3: CAWSVSDTQYF. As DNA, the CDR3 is TGTGCCTGGAGTGTGTCAGATACGCAGTATTTT.

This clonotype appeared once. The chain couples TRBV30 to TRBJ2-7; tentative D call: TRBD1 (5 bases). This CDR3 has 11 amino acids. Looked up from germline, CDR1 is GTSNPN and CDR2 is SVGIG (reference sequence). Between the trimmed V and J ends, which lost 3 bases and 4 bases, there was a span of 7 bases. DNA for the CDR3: TGTGCCTGGAGCAGGGAATACGAGCAGTACGTC. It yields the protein CAWSREYEQYV.

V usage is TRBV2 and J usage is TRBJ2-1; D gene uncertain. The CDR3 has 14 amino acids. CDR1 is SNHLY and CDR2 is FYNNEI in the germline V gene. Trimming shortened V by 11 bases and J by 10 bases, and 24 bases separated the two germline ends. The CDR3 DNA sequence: TGTGCCTCCCAACGTTTCGACGAGACGGCGGAGCAGTTCTTC. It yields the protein CASQRFDETAEQFF.

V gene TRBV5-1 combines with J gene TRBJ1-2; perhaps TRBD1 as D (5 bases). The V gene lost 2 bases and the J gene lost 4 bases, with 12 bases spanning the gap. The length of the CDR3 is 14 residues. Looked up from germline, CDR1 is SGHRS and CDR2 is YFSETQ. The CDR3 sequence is CASSFGGGAYGYTF. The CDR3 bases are TGCGCCAGCAGCTTCGGAGGAGGGGCCTATGGCTACACCTTC.